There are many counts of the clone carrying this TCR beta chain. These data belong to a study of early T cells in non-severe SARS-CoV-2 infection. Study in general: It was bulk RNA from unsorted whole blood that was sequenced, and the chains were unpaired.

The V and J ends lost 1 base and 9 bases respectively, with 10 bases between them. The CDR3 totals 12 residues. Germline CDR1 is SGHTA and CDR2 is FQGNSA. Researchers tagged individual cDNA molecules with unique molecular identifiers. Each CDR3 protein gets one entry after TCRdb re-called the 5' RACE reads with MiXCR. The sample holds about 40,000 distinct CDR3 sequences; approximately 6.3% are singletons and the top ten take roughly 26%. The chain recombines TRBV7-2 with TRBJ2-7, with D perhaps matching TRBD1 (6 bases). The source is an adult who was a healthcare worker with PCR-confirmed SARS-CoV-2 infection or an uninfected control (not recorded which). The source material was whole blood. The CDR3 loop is CASSLGGPGQYF. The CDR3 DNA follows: TGTGCCAGCAGCTTAGGGGGGCCGGGGCAGTACTTC.